The 5 T cell receptor beta chains reported below all come from one sample, sequenced in a study of read filtering for tumor transcriptome and immune sequencing. From roughly 0.4 ug of RNA, a library with molecular barcoded alpha/delta and beta/gamma adaptors was made. TCRdb passed the reads through MiXCR, listing each CDR3 protein once. Among 25,000 to 35,000 distinct CDR3 sequences listed, around 18% were seen once. Sequenced sample: a population of CD138-negative cells sorted from bone marrow. These receptors came from a donor over 35 with multiple myeloma.

This clonotype was seen a few times. The chain links TRBV19 to TRBJ1-1; D is possibly TRBD1 (6 bases). The CDR3 runs 17 residues. The germline gives CDR1 LNHDA, CDR2 SQIVND (reference sequence). Trimming took 3 bases from V and 5 from J, leaving 22 bases between them. For the CDR3, the DNA is TGTGCCAGTAGTATCGTGTATCAGGGGTGGTCGGGGACTGAAGCTTTCTTT. Its translation is CASSIVYQGWSGTEAFF.

The table lists this clonotype with a few counts. This may come from a read error, since a much larger clone is one base off. This chain connects TRBV25-1 to TRBJ2-1; 9 bases line up with TRBD2. The CDR3 is 16 residues long. Germline V gives CDR1 MGHDK, CDR2 SYGVNS. The CDR3 spells CASSESWAGGGNGQFF. The CDR3 DNA reads as TGTGCCAGCAGTGAATCGTGGGCGGGAGGGGGTAATGGGCAGTTCTTC.

In this sample, this clonotype is medium-sized. The V gene is TRBV6-2 or TRBV6-3, the J gene TRBJ2-1; 9 positions agree with TRBD2. Unmatched junction bases numbered 13, after V lost 6 bases and J lost 7 bases. The CDR3 length is 16 residues. Per the germline V gene, CDR1 is MNHEY and CDR2 is SVGEGT. This CDR3 is CASRGAGSGRLNEQFF. The CDR3 nucleotides read TGTGCCAGCAGAGGCGCGGGTAGCGGGAGATTGAATGAGCAGTTCTTC.

This clonotype was counted at least ten times. The V call is TRBV7-2, the J call TRBJ1-5; no clear D. Per germline, CDR1 SGHTA and CDR2 FQGNSA. V was clipped by 6 bases and J by 9 bases, with 12 bases between them. This CDR3 is built from 12 residues. The CDR3 DNA reads TGTGCCAGCAGTCTAAGAGGTTTGCCCCAGCATTTT. This translates into CASSLRGLPQHF.

This clonotype has a handful of counts. A single base separates this from a much larger clone, so it may be a read error. The rearrangement uses TRBV5-4 and TRBJ2-5, with TRBD2 matching over 7 bases. The CDR3 has 14 amino acids. Germline lookup yields CDR1 SGHNT and CDR2 YYREEE (reference sequence). The CDR3 spells CASSLGTGREIQYF. The CDR3 DNA is TGTGCCAGCAGCTTGGGTACTGGGAGGGAGATCCAGTACTTC.